Listed below are T cell receptor beta chains from one sample, sequenced in a study of blood T cell repertoires in COVID-19. Clones were read by immunoSEQ multiplex PCR, and TCRdb kept only the in-frame ones, dropping some. This table has 130,000 or so clones, roughly four fifths appearing once. Sample: peripheral blood. Source of these receptors: a woman aged 55-70 years with acute or convalescent COVID-19. CDR3s include the opening cysteine and the closing phenylalanine or tryptophan. D genes are given only for firm matches. Expanded clones get a size class; other rows say once, few or many, or leave the size out.

J gene: TRBJ2-4
clone size: -
V gene: TRBV21-1
D gene: -
CDR3 DNA: TGTGCCAGCAGCAAAAAAAAGGGGATTCTGGGAGGGTACAACATTCAGTACTTC
CDR3 protein: CASSKKKGILGGYNIQYF

J gene: TRBJ1-1
clone size: -
V gene: TRBV2
D gene: -
CDR3 DNA: TGTGCCAGCAGTTCTACAGGGATAACTGAAGCTTTCTTT
CDR3 protein: CASSSTGITEAFF

J gene: TRBJ2-3
clone size: -
V gene: TRBV6-5
D gene: -
CDR3 DNA: TGTGCCAGCAGCGACAGCTTCCTAGATACGCAGTATTTT
CDR3 protein: CASSDSFLDTQYF

J gene: TRBJ2-3
clone size: once
V gene: TRBV24-1
D gene: -
CDR3 DNA: TGTGCCACCAGTGCCCCCAGCGCACTCACAGATACGCAGTATTTT
CDR3 protein: CATSAPSALTDTQYF

J gene: TRBJ1-1
clone size: once
V gene: TRBV27
D gene: -
CDR3 DNA: TGTGCCAGCAGTTTACTCCCAGAAACCCGTGAAGCTTTCTTT
CDR3 protein: CASSLLPETREAFF

J gene: TRBJ2-5
clone size: -
V gene: TRBV6-5
D gene: -
CDR3 DNA: TGTGCCAGCACCAGCGCTTGGCGGGAGACCCAGTACTTC
CDR3 protein: CASTSAWRETQYF

J gene: TRBJ1-1
clone size: -
V gene: TRBV24-1
D gene: TRBD1
CDR3 DNA: TGTGCCACCAGTGATTTGCAAACAGGGGTAGGAGCTTTCTTT
CDR3 protein: CATSDLQTGVGAFF

J gene: TRBJ1-2
clone size: -
V gene: TRBV4-2
D gene: -
CDR3 DNA: TGTGCCAGCAGCCAAGAGGTGGGGGGGCGGAATGGCTACACCTTC
CDR3 protein: CASSQEVGGRNGYTF

J gene: TRBJ2-1
clone size: -
V gene: TRBV6-5
D gene: -
CDR3 DNA: TGTGCCAGCAGCCCCTCAGGTCTAGCTGAGCAGTTCTTC
CDR3 protein: CASSPSGLAEQFF

J gene: TRBJ1-5
clone size: -
V gene: TRBV27
D gene: -
CDR3 DNA: TGTGCCAGCCAGAATCAGGGGCCCAATCAGCCCCAGCATTTT
CDR3 protein: CASQNQGPNQPQHF

J gene: TRBJ1-1
clone size: -
V gene: TRBV27
D gene: -
CDR3 DNA: TGTGCCAGCAGTCCATCGGACACCAGAAACACTGAAGCTTTCTTT
CDR3 protein: CASSPSDTRNTEAFF

J gene: TRBJ1-1
clone size: -
V gene: TRBV5-6
D gene: -
CDR3 DNA: TGTGCCAGCAGCTTGGCCTGGGCTAACACTGAAGCTTTCTTT
CDR3 protein: CASSLAWANTEAFF

J gene: TRBJ1-3
clone size: -
V gene: TRBV4-1
D gene: -
CDR3 DNA: TGCGCCAGCAGCCAAGATGGGCCGGTAAACTCTGGAAACACCATATATTTT
CDR3 protein: CASSQDGPVNSGNTIYF

J gene: TRBJ1-2
clone size: -
V gene: TRBV29-1
D gene: -
CDR3 DNA: TGCAGCGTTTCCGAGGCGAGCGGGCTCGGCTACACCTTC
CDR3 protein: CSVSEASGLGYTF

J gene: TRBJ1-1
clone size: -
V gene: TRBV7-9
D gene: -
CDR3 DNA: TGTGCCAGCAGCTTAGCAGGGAGTGAAGCTTTCTTT
CDR3 protein: CASSLAGSEAFF

J gene: TRBJ1-6
clone size: -
V gene: TRBV4-1
D gene: -
CDR3 DNA: TGCGCCAGCAGCGCGCAACACAGGGTTGGGTCCTATAATTCACCCCTCCACTTT
CDR3 protein: CASSAQHRVGSYNSPLHF

J gene: TRBJ1-5
clone size: -
V gene: TRBV7-9
D gene: -
CDR3 DNA: TGTGCCAGCAGCGCACAGGGAAATCAGCCCCAGCATTTT
CDR3 protein: CASSAQGNQPQHF

J gene: TRBJ2-3
clone size: -
V gene: TRBV24-1
D gene: TRBD1
CDR3 DNA: TGTGCCACTTCCGGGACAGGGTGGACAGATACGCAGTATTTT
CDR3 protein: CATSGTGWTDTQYF

J gene: TRBJ1-6
clone size: few
V gene: TRBV9
D gene: -
CDR3 DNA: TGTGCCAGCAGCGTAGTAGACCAGGGGAATTCACCCCTCCACTTT
CDR3 protein: CASSVVDQGNSPLHF

J gene: TRBJ1-3
clone size: -
V gene: TRBV27
D gene: -
CDR3 DNA: TGTGCCAGCAGTTTATCAAACAGGAACACCATATATTTT
CDR3 protein: CASSLSNRNTIYF

J gene: TRBJ2-4
clone size: -
V gene: TRBV19
D gene: -
CDR3 DNA: TGTGCCAGTAGTATATCCCGACAGAAAGTGAACATTCAGTACTTC
CDR3 protein: CASSISRQKVNIQYF

J gene: TRBJ1-6
clone size: -
V gene: TRBV4-1
D gene: -
CDR3 DNA: TGCGCCAGCAGCCACCCCAGGGCAGGGGCGAATTCACCCCTCCACTTT
CDR3 protein: CASSHPRAGANSPLHF

J gene: TRBJ2-4
clone size: -
V gene: TRBV7-8
D gene: TRBD1
CDR3 DNA: TGTGCCAGCAGCTTCGTGATCGGGGCAGGGGGTAATGGCATTCAGTACTTC
CDR3 protein: CASSFVIGAGGNGIQYF

J gene: TRBJ1-3
clone size: -
V gene: TRBV15
D gene: -
CDR3 DNA: TGTGCCACCAGCCTTGGAGGGGCCTCTGGAAACACCATATATTTT
CDR3 protein: CATSLGGASGNTIYF

J gene: TRBJ1-1
clone size: few
V gene: TRBV12-3/TRBV12-4
D gene: -
CDR3 DNA: TGTGCCAGCAAAAATACAGGGTCCACTGAAGCTTTCTTT
CDR3 protein: CASKNTGSTEAFF

J gene: TRBJ1-1
clone size: -
V gene: TRBV19
D gene: TRBD1
CDR3 DNA: TGTGCCAGTAGGAAAAAACAGGGGTTTGGTGAAGCTTTCTTT
CDR3 protein: CASRKKQGFGEAFF

J gene: TRBJ1-5
clone size: -
V gene: TRBV5-5
D gene: TRBD1
CDR3 DNA: TGTGCCAGCAGCACGGGACAGATCAATCAGCCCCAGCATTTT
CDR3 protein: CASSTGQINQPQHF

J gene: TRBJ2-1
clone size: -
V gene: TRBV6-2/TRBV6-3
D gene: -
CDR3 DNA: TGTGCCAGCAGTTACTCGATACTGCTCCAGTTCTTC
CDR3 protein: CASSYSILLQFF

J gene: TRBJ2-5
clone size: -
V gene: TRBV5-6
D gene: -
CDR3 DNA: TGTGCCAGCAGCCGAGAAGAGACCCAGTACTTC
CDR3 protein: CASSREETQYF

J gene: TRBJ1-5
clone size: -
V gene: TRBV30
D gene: -
CDR3 DNA: TGTGCCTGGAGTCCCAATCACCCCCGGGGGGATCAGCCCCAGCATTTT
CDR3 protein: CAWSPNHPRGDQPQHF

J gene: TRBJ1-2
clone size: -
V gene: TRBV24-1
D gene: -
CDR3 DNA: TGTGCCACCAGTGTATCGGTGGACTATGGCTACACCTTC
CDR3 protein: CATSVSVDYGYTF

J gene: TRBJ1-2
clone size: once
V gene: TRBV7-9
D gene: -
CDR3 DNA: TGTGCCAGCAGCTCAAGATCGGGACAAGGTGGCTACACCTTC
CDR3 protein: CASSSRSGQGGYTF